Here is one T cell receptor beta chain with its context. What it recognizes is unknown. The junction does not match germline at one end; this may be a read error. These data are taken from a study of CD8+CD57+ T cells in acquired aplastic anemia. Study-level points and caveats: Patients and healthy controls showed no significant CD8+ Simpson's diversity difference.

CDR3 and TCR beta VDJ profiling relied on genomic DNA as the template. Each CDR3 protein is one row after TCRdb ran MiXCR on the reads. This sample has roughly 61,000 distinct CDR3 sequences, with about 56% found just once. This CDR3 comprises 17 residues. The germline V gene encodes CDR1 SGHAT and CDR2 FQNNGV. The source of this sequence is a human donor in good health, serving as a control. The chain has TRBV11-2 and TRBJ2-2; 8 bases fit TRBD2. The sequencing sample was made of sorted CD4+, CD8+, or CD8+CD57+ T cells (not recorded which) from PBMCs. The CDR3 sequence: CASSLVPAGAGTGEPFF. The CDR3 DNA reads TGTGCCAGCAGCTTAGTCCCAGCGGGGGCCGGAACCGGGGAGCCGTTTTTT.